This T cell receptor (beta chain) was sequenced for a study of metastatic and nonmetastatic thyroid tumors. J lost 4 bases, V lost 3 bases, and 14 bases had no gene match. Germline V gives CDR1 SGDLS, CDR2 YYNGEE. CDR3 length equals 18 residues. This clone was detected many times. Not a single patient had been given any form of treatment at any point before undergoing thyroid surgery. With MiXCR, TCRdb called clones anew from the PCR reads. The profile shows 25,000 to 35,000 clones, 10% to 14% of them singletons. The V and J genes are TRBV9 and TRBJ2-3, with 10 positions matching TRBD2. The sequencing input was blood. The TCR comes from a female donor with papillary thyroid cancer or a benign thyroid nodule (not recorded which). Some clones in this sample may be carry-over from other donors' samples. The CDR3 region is CASSALAGVGPGPDTQYF. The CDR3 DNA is TGTGCCAGCAGCGCCCTAGCGGGAGTAGGTCCAGGTCCAGATACGCAGTATTTT.